This TCR beta chain was obtained from a study of blood T cells in healthy people across ages. Next came a second PCR, run for about 6 to 12 cycles, which used a sample-barcoded 5' primer along with a J-beta primer mix. Researchers report that a template-switch adaptor with 12 random nucleotides tagged each cDNA molecule. TCRdb recomputed calls from the 5' RACE reads with MiXCR, one row per CDR3 protein. The table has roughly 680,000 distinct CDR3 sequences, about 50% seen once. Germline lookup yields CDR1 LGHDT and CDR2 YNNKEL (reference sequence). The CDR3 covers 12 residues. Trimming stripped 5 bases from V and 2 bases from J, with 6 bases between. This clonotype was seen at least ten times.

The J gene is TRBJ1-1, the V gene TRBV3-1; D call uncertain. Sequenced input: blood. This receptor was identified in a woman aged 80 or over in good health. The CDR3 here is CASSGLNTEAFF. DNA for the CDR3: TGTGCCAGCAGCGGATTAAACACTGAAGCTTTCTTT.